Following are 28 T cell receptor beta chains from one sample sequenced in a study of T cells in Graves' hyperthyroidism and ophthalmopathy. Authors of the study amplified TCR beta CDR3 regions from RNA transcripts. The TCR CDR3 first-round RT-PCR relied on the HTBI primer set. Each CDR3 protein gets one entry after TCRdb re-called the multiplex PCR reads with MiXCR. The repertoire has under 300,000 distinct CDR3 sequences, roughly an eighth of them found once; the top ten carry less than 8%. The sequencing input was blood. The receptor set was obtained from a woman between 40 and 50 years old with Graves' hyperthyroidism.

This clonotype was found many times. The rearrangement joins TRBV10-3 to TRBJ1-1; no reliable D call. The CDR3 runs to 12 residues. Trimming stripped 0 bases from V and 10 bases from J, with 9 bases between. Germline V gene lookup returns CDR1 ENHRY and CDR2 SYGVKD. The CDR3 nucleotides read TGTGCCATCAGTGAGTCGACAAAGGCAGCTTTCTTT. The encoded protein is CAISESTKAAFF.

This clonotype appeared a few times. CDR3 in DNA: TGTGCCATCAGAGTGGAGACCCAGTACTTC. This gives the protein CAIRVETQYF. The chain couples TRBV10-3 to TRBJ2-5; D is uncertain. CDR3 length equals 10 residues. The germline V and J ends were trimmed by 6 bases and 5 bases, with 4 bases remaining between them. Germline V gives CDR1 ENHRY, CDR2 SYGVKD.

The table lists this clonotype with many counts. J is TRBJ1-2 and V is TRBV3-1, with D tentatively TRBD1 (5 bases). There are 15 residues in the CDR3. Trimming shortened V by 4 bases and J by 4 bases, and 16 bases separated the two germline ends. Looked up from germline, CDR1 is LGHDT and CDR2 is YNNKEL (reference sequence). The CDR3 here is CASSPNTGTPYGYTF. In nucleotides, the CDR3 is TGTGCCAGCAGCCCAAATACCGGGACCCCCTATGGCTACACCTTC.

This clonotype was seen ten or more times. The chain has TRBV28 and TRBJ1-1; D is undetermined. CDR1 and CDR2 from the germline V gene are MDHEN and SYDVKM. V was cut by 2 bases and J by 5 bases, with 12 bases left in between. This CDR3 comprises 14 residues. CDR3 sequence: CASSLRIRGTEAFF. Written as DNA, the CDR3 is TGTGCCAGCAGTTTACGTATCCGGGGAACTGAAGCTTTCTTT.

CDR3 in DNA: TGCAGTGCTAGAGATCAGACAGGTGGCAATCAGCCCCAGCATTTT. This codes for CSARDQTGGNQPQHF. The chain links TRBV20-1 to TRBJ1-5; perhaps TRBD1 as D (6 bases). The V gene lost 0 bases and the J gene lost 2 bases, with 11 bases spanning the gap. The CDR3 sequence is 15 residues long. Germline V gives CDR1 DFQATT, CDR2 SNEGSKA (reference sequence).

This clonotype was observed many times. V is TRBV15 and J is TRBJ1-5, with TRBD1 identical over 7 bases. Trimming at V came to 1 base and at J to 5 bases, leaving 5 bases not matched to a gene. The germline V gene encodes CDR1 LNHNV and CDR2 YYDKDF (reference sequence). This CDR3 comprises 15 residues. The CDR3 nucleotides are TGTGCCACCAGCAGAGCGGACAGGCCGGATCAGCCCCAGCATTTT. Encoded protein: CATSRADRPDQPQHF.

In its sample, this clonotype was seen many times. This chain uses TRBV6-2 or TRBV6-3 with TRBJ2-3; tentative D call: TRBD1 (7 bases). Looked up from germline, CDR1 is MNHEY and CDR2 is SVGEGT. The V end lost 6 bases, the J end lost 5 bases, and 15 bases lay between the germline ends. CDR3 length equals 14 residues. The DNA of the CDR3 is TGTGCCAGCAGGGAGGGGGCTGGTGGAGATACGCAGTATTTT. Its protein is CASREGAGGDTQYF.

This clonotype was picked up many times. The gene calls are TRBV6-1 and TRBJ1-2, with no clear D. The CDR3 is 12 residues long. The V gene lost 6 bases and the J gene lost 11 bases, with 16 bases spanning the gap. Germline CDR1 MNHNS, CDR2 SASEGT. The chain's CDR3 is CASRRGENEYTF. CDR3 nucleotide sequence: TGTGCCAGCAGACGCGGGGAAAATGAGTACACCTTC.

The chain couples TRBV20-1 to TRBJ1-5, with D tentatively TRBD1 (5 bases). CDR1 and CDR2 (germline): DFQATT, SNEGSKA (reference sequence). V was shortened by 2 bases and J by 7 bases, with 9 bases between the two germline ends. The CDR3 covers 12 residues. CDR3 nucleotide sequence: TGCAGTGCTAGAAGCTGGGACCAGCCCCAGCATTTT. This gives the protein CSARSWDQPQHF.

The sample holds a few counts of this clonotype. A much larger clone is a single base away; this may be a read error. The chain recombines TRBV6-1 with TRBJ1-5, with no clear D. The germline V and J ends were trimmed by 7 bases and 6 bases, with 16 bases remaining between them. Germline V lookup: CDR1 MNHNS, CDR2 SASEGT. The CDR3 runs 14 residues. The CDR3, as DNA: TGTGCCAGCACTTCCCCCGGTCCGGCTCAGCCCCAGCATTTT. Its protein is CASTSPGPAQPQHF.

This clonotype was counted between two and nine times. The rearrangement links TRBV27 to TRBJ2-2; TRBD2 agrees at 7 bases. From germline, CDR1 is MNHEY and CDR2 SMNVEV (reference sequence). With 10 bases clipped from V and 1 base from J, the junction kept 3 bases outside the gene matches. The CDR3 totals 13 residues. DNA of the CDR3: TGTGCCACCGGGACTATGAACACCGGGGAGCTGTTTTTT. Amino acids: CATGTMNTGELFF.

The chain joins TRBV12-3 or TRBV12-4 to TRBJ1-5; a possible D gene is TRBD1 (6 bases). There are 16 residues in the CDR3. Between the trimmed V and J ends, which lost 8 bases and 0 bases, there was a span of 17 bases. The CDR3 DNA follows: TGTGCCAGCTCACCCGGAGGGGGGCATAGCAATCAGCCCCAGCATTTT. The encoded protein is CASSPGGGHSNQPQHF.

The chain links TRBV7-9 to TRBJ2-7; D may match TRBD1 or TRBD2 (5 bases each). This CDR3 spans 16 amino acids. Trimming shortened V by 3 bases and J by 2 bases, and 17 bases separated the two germline ends. Germline lookup yields CDR1 SEHNR and CDR2 FQNEAQ (reference sequence). The DNA for the CDR3 is TGTGCCAGCAGCTTTTCTCGGGACCCCTTGGCCTACGAGCAGTACTTC. This codes for CASSFSRDPLAYEQYF.

The chain has TRBV4-1 and TRBJ1-2, with D possibly being TRBD1 (5 bases). The CDR3 consists of 15 residues. Germline-derived CDR1 and CDR2 are MGHRA and YSYEKL. Trimming shortened V by 5 bases and J by 3 bases, and 16 bases separated the two germline ends. CDR3 region: CASSSRTNTYYGYTF. The DNA for the CDR3 is TGCGCCAGCAGCTCAAGGACAAACACTTACTATGGCTACACCTTC.

In this sample, this clonotype is medium-sized. This sequence joins TRBV28 and TRBJ2-7, with 9 bases matching TRBD2. The CDR3 spans 15 residues. V lost 7 bases, J lost 2 bases, and 9 bases stayed unmatched. CDR1 is MDHEN and CDR2 is SYDVKM in the germline V gene. DNA of the CDR3: TGTGCCAGCACACTCGGGGCTAGCGGGGCCTACGAGCAGTACTTC. Encoded protein: CASTLGASGAYEQYF.

This clonotype was recorded at least ten times. The chain links TRBV6-1 to TRBJ2-5, with a possible D match to TRBD2 (6 bases). The CDR3 has 13 residues. Germline CDR1 and CDR2: MNHNS and SASEGT. The ends were cut back, 5 bases at V and 4 bases at J, with 11 bases in the middle. CDR3 nucleotides: TGTGCCAGCAGTCGGGGGTCGGGAGAGACCCAGTACTTC. Its translation is CASSRGSGETQYF.

This clonotype was detected ten times or more. The genes are TRBV12-3 or TRBV12-4 and TRBJ1-6, with a tentative D call TRBD1 (5 bases). The CDR3 totals 17 residues. The ends were cut back, 6 bases at V and 0 bases at J, with 15 bases in the middle. Here the CDR3 reads CASSTGHTSSYNSPLHF. DNA for the CDR3: TGTGCCAGCAGCACAGGACACACCAGCTCCTATAATTCACCCCTCCACTTT.

This clonotype showed up many times. V and J are TRBV3-1 and TRBJ1-1; D is undetermined. The CDR3 is 14 residues long. Trimming left V 0 bases short and J 4 bases short, with 9 bases between. Germline V gene lookup returns CDR1 LGHDT and CDR2 YNNKEL (reference sequence). CDR3: CASSQESWGTEAFF. The CDR3 DNA reads TGTGCCAGCAGCCAAGAGTCCTGGGGCACTGAAGCTTTCTTT.

This clonotype was found a few times. The V call is TRBV6-1, the J call TRBJ1-5; D may be TRBD1 (5 bases). This CDR3 is built from 11 residues. CDR1 is MNHNS, CDR2 SASEGT, per germline. V shed 5 bases and J shed 9 bases, with 8 bases lying between them. The CDR3 DNA sequence: TGTGCCAGCAGTTACGGGGGGCCCCAGCATTTT. This sequence encodes CASSYGGPQHF.

V usage is TRBV14 and J usage is TRBJ2-2; 8 bases map to TRBD1. The V gene end was trimmed by 4 bases and the J gene end by 1 base; junction bases not matched to a gene: 8. The CDR3 totals 17 residues. CDR1 SGHDN and CDR2 FVKESK come from the germline V gene. The CDR3 sequence: CASSPRPGQENTGELFF. The CDR3 coding sequence is TGTGCCAGCAGCCCCCGTCCGGGACAGGAGAACACCGGGGAGCTGTTTTTT.

In this sample, this clonotype turned up many times. V and J are TRBV12-3 or TRBV12-4 and TRBJ1-4; D is unresolved. The CDR3 extends over 14 amino acids. The germline V and J ends were trimmed by 4 bases and 5 bases, with 11 bases remaining between them. CDR3 loop: CASSSRVTNEKLFF. The CDR3 nucleotides are TGTGCCAGCAGTTCCCGGGTCACAAATGAAAAACTGTTTTTT.

The sample holds many counts of this clonotype. The rearrangement uses TRBV12-3 or TRBV12-4 and TRBJ1-4, with 7 bases identical to TRBD1. CDR3 length: 16 amino acids. The junction had 7 bases not matched to a gene; V was cut back by 3 bases and J by 3 bases. The CDR3 DNA follows: TGTGCCAGCAGTTTCTACCGGGACAGCTCTAATGAAAAACTGTTTTTT. Its protein product is CASSFYRDSSNEKLFF.

In its sample, this clonotype was seen many times. The V call is TRBV28, the J call TRBJ2-1; 8 positions match TRBD2. This CDR3 spans 15 amino acids. The V gene end was trimmed by 8 bases and the J gene end by 7 bases; junction bases not matched to a gene: 13. From germline, CDR1 is MDHEN and CDR2 SYDVKM. The CDR3 sequence is CASGPPTGGINEQFF. CDR3 nucleotide sequence: TGTGCCAGCGGTCCACCCACGGGGGGGATTAATGAGCAGTTCTTC.

This clonotype was counted a few times. CDR3: CASSLEVAGNPGELFF. CDR3 coding DNA: TGCGCCAGCAGCTTGGAGGTAGCGGGAAATCCCGGGGAGCTGTTTTTT. The V call is TRBV5-1, the J call TRBJ2-2, with 8 bases identical to TRBD2. Germline V gene data show CDR1 as SGHRS and CDR2 as YFSETQ. With V trimmed by 0 bases and J by 6 bases, 7 bases remained unmatched. The CDR3 has 16 amino acids.

This clonotype was counted only a few times. The chain employs TRBV19 and TRBJ2-7; 11 bases match TRBD2. The CDR3 length is 15 residues. Trimming at V came to 6 bases and at J to 4 bases, leaving 8 bases not matched to a gene. Germline V gives CDR1 LNHDA, CDR2 SQIVND (reference sequence). As DNA, the CDR3 is TGTGCCAGTAGCCCAGTAGCGGGAGGGTCTTACGAGCAGTACTTC. This translates into CASSPVAGGSYEQYF.

The chain uses TRBV7-9 and TRBJ2-5; D remains unclear. The CDR3 spans 13 residues. The germline V and J ends were trimmed by 7 bases and 2 bases, with 11 bases remaining between them. Germline V lookup: CDR1 SEHNR, CDR2 FQNEAQ (reference sequence). CDR3 nucleotide sequence: TGTGCCAGCAACGACGACATGCAAGAGACCCAGTACTTC. The encoded protein is CASNDDMQETQYF.

This clonotype was detected ten times or more. The V gene is TRBV2, the J gene TRBJ2-3; D is unclear. Trimming removed 7 bases from V and 2 bases from J, with 10 bases in between. CDR3 length: 13 amino acids. Germline assignment: CDR1 SNHLY and CDR2 FYNNEI. The CDR3 DNA sequence: TGTGCCAGCACTGACGGATCCACAGATACGCAGTATTTT. Its translation: CASTDGSTDTQYF. The full variable domain, rest sourced from reference TRBV2 and TRBJ2-3, is EPEVTQTPSHQVTQMGQEVILRCVPISNHLYFYWYRQILGQKVEFLVSFYNNEISEKSEIFDDQFSVERPDGSNFTLKIRSTKLEDSAMYFCASTDGSTDTQYFGPGTRLTVL.

The table lists this clonotype with many counts. The V and J genes are TRBV10-3 and TRBJ2-3, with D possibly TRBD2 on 5 matching bases. The germline gives CDR1 ENHRY, CDR2 SYGVKD. The CDR3 sequence is 16 residues long. V lost 4 bases to trimming and J lost 0 bases, with 14 bases between them. CDR3 residues: CAISVPPGTSTDTQYF. CDR3 bases: TGTGCCATCAGTGTCCCCCCGGGAACTAGCACAGATACGCAGTATTTT.